Shown below are 20 T cell receptor beta chains from a single sample sequenced in a study of CD8+ T cells in alopecia areata. Reverse transcription of extracted RNA yielded cDNA, which provided the sequencing template. Generated by immunoSEQ multiplex PCR, the TCRdb table keeps only in-frame clones and is missing some. The sample gives some 120,000 clones, none seen only once, and the top ten clones hold around 20%. Sequences were obtained from lesional skin. The receptor set was obtained from a C3H/HeJ mouse with alopecia areata. The strain is characterized by the MHC haplotype H2-k.

This clone was seen more than once but under ten times. Genes here carry mouse names. Read sequence stops 4 residues before the CDR3 end, and the germline J gene provides the missing end. This chain links TRBV5 with TRBJ1-4, with D maybe TRBD1 (5 bases). CDR1 LGHNA and CDR2 YNLKQL come from the germline V gene (reference sequence). The germline V and J ends were trimmed by 0 bases and 3 bases, with 8 bases remaining between them. The CDR3 extends over 15 amino acids. Partial CDR3 DNA: TGTGCCAGCAGCCAAGAGGGGGATCCCAACGAA. It yields the protein CASSQEGDPNE. In full, the CDR3 reads CASSQEGDPNERLFF.

This clone was observed a few times. Gene and germline names: mouse. The part of the CDR3 DNA that was read is TGTGCCAGCAGTGATGCCAGACTGGGGGGCTCCTAT. Translating it yields CASSDARLGGSY. In full, the CDR3 reads CASSDARLGGSYEQYF. The chain employs TRBV13-3 and TRBJ2-7; TRBD2 matches 10 bases. Coverage ceases 4 residues before the CDR3 finishes, and the germline J gene fills in the end. Germline assignment: CDR1 NNHDY and CDR2 SYVADS. V trimming: 0 bases; J trimming: 0 bases; junction bases outside the gene matches: 3. This CDR3 is built from 16 residues.

Details on this clone: Gene labels here are mouse ones. The sequence runs out 4 residues before the end of the CDR3; the remainder is reconstructed from the germline J gene. The chain recombines TRBV13-3 with TRBJ2-5; D gene unclear. V was clipped by 3 bases and J by 0 bases, with 11 bases between them. Germline CDR1 and CDR2: NNHDY and SYVADS. The CDR3 is 15 amino acids. CDR3 sequence reads: CASSARQINQDTQYF. The CDR3 bases that were read are TGTGCCAGCAGTGCCCGACAAATTAACCAAGAC.

This clone was seen many times. Mouse gene names and germline throughout. The DNA ends 4 residues before the CDR3 does, and the rest of the CDR3 is filled in from the germline J gene. The genes are TRBV1 and TRBJ2-2; TRBD2 matches 10 bases. CDR1 NSQYPW and CDR2 LRSPGD come from the germline V gene (reference sequence). This CDR3 spans 17 amino acids. V trimming: 1 base; J trimming: 3 bases; junction bases outside the gene matches: 5. CDR3 bases read: TGCACCTGCAGTGCAGGCTGGGGGGGCGCGGACACCGGG. This encodes CTCSAGWGGADTG. The entire CDR3 sequence reads CTCSAGWGGADTGQLYF.

This clone came up many times. Gene names are mouse gene names. The CDR3 is cut off 4 residues early in the read; its end comes from the germline J gene. The chain recombines TRBV13-1 with TRBJ1-2; D is possibly TRBD1 (5 bases). V lost 0 bases and J lost 0, with 9 bases in between. CDR1 and CDR2 (germline): NSHNY, SYGAGN. CDR3 length: 15 amino acids. The DNA read from the CDR3 is TGTGCCAGCAGTGATGCAAAGGGGACAAACTCC. Amino acid sequence: CASSDAKGTNS. The whole CDR3 reads CASSDAKGTNSDYTF.

Comment on this clone: Gene names refer to mouse genes. The CDR3 is cut off 4 residues early in the read; its end comes from the germline J gene. The chain couples TRBV19 to TRBJ2-1; TRBD2 might be the D (5 bases). V gave up 2 bases and J gave up 1 base, with 10 bases separating them. This CDR3 region has 15 residues. Germline V gives CDR1 FNHDT, CDR2 SITEND (reference sequence). The chain's CDR3 is CASSISGQNYAEQFF. The part of the CDR3 DNA that was read is TGTGCCAGCAGTATTTCTGGGCAAAACTATGCT.

This clone was seen repeatedly, ten times or more. Gene names and germline match the mouse. This sample also contains other DNA sequences that code for the same CDR3. CDR3 DNA, as far as it was read: TGTGCCAGCAGCCTCGACAGGGTAGACACCGGG. Translation gives CASSLDRVDTG. The full CDR3 is CASSLDRVDTGQLYF. V and J are TRBV13-3 and TRBJ2-2; 7 nucleotides match TRBD1. With the read ending 4 residues before the CDR3 end, the germline J gene is used to fill in that end. This CDR3 contains 15 residues. Germline V gene lookup returns CDR1 NNHDY and CDR2 SYVADS. V gave up 5 bases and J gave up 3 bases; unmatched junction bases: 7.

This clone came up a few times. Gene names and germline match the mouse. The CDR3 end lies 4 residues beyond the end of the read and is filled in from the germline J gene. V usage is TRBV16 and J usage is TRBJ2-7, with 7 bases identical to TRBD2. Germline lookup yields CDR1 SGHSA and CDR2 FRNQAP. With V trimmed by 4 bases and J by 0 bases, 3 bases remained unmatched. The CDR3 length is 14 residues. The chain's CDR3 is CASSSGLSSYEQYF. CDR3 DNA (partial): TGTGCAAGCAGCTCGGGACTGAGCTCCTAT.

This clone has more than one count but fewer than ten. Gene names denote mouse genes. With the read ending 4 residues before the CDR3 end, the germline J gene is used to fill in that end. V is TRBV13-3 and J is TRBJ2-7, with 8 positions matching TRBD2. This CDR3 is 14 amino acids long. Germline V lookup: CDR1 NNHDY, CDR2 SYVADS. CDR3 DNA (partial): TGTGCCAGCAGTGAGTTGGGGGGGTCTTAT. This translates into CASSELGGSY. The whole CDR3 protein is CASSELGGSYEQYF.

This clone came up a few times. Gene labels here are mouse ones. CDR3 residues: CASSIWGGRAEQFF. CDR3 DNA, as far as it was read: TGTGCCAGCAGTATATGGGGGGGGCGGGCT. The chain is built from TRBV19 and TRBJ2-1, with 8 nucleotides matching TRBD2. The sequence runs out 4 residues before the end of the CDR3; the remainder is reconstructed from the germline J gene. Germline lookup yields CDR1 FNHDT and CDR2 SITEND (reference sequence). CDR3 length: 14 amino acids.

This clone showed up just a few times. The germline and genes are mouse ones. The read falls 4 residues short of the CDR3 end, and the missing part is taken from the germline J gene. This chain joins TRBV1 and TRBJ2-3, with unresolved D. Trimming left V 3 bases short and J 0 bases short, with 10 bases between. This CDR3 comprises 15 residues. Germline V gives CDR1 NSQYPW, CDR2 LRSPGD (reference sequence). CDR3 DNA (partial): TGCACCTGCAGTGCCAGACAAACTAGTGCAGAA. This sequence encodes CTCSARQTSAE. The full CDR3 protein reads CTCSARQTSAETLYF. The variable domain in full, completed from reference TRBV1 and TRBJ2-3, reads VTLLEQNPRWRLVPRGQAVNLRCILKNSQYPWMSWYQQDLQKQLQWLFTLRSPGDKEVKSLPGADYLATRVTDTELRLQVANMSQGRTLYCTCSARQTSAETLYFGSGTRLTVL.

This clone was seen many times. Here the gene names and germline are mouse. With the read ending 4 residues before the CDR3 end, the germline J gene is used to fill in that end. The chain recombines TRBV16 with TRBJ2-5, with 7 bases fitting TRBD2. The germline CDR1 and CDR2 sequences are SGHSA and FRNQAP. This CDR3 region has 14 residues. V lost 5 bases and J lost 0; bases outside the gene matches: 2. CDR3 protein: CASSPGGNQDTQYF. Partial CDR3 DNA: TGTGCAAGCAGCCCTGGGGGTAACCAAGAC.

This clone appeared a few times. The genes are named according to mouse. The read terminates 4 residues before the CDR3 end, so the remaining end is supplied by the germline J gene. The chain recombines TRBV13-1 with TRBJ2-2; TRBD2 aligns across 8 bases. The CDR3 contains 15 residues. Germline trimming cut 5 bases from V and 0 bases from J; bases unmatched to any gene: 3. In germline, CDR1 is NSHNY, CDR2 SYGAGN. CDR3 DNA, as far as it was read: TGTGCCAGCAGAGACTGGGGTGCAAACACCGGG. It translates to CASRDWGANTG. The complete CDR3 sequence is CASRDWGANTGQLYF.

This clone was seen only a few times. Each gene name is a mouse one. The CDR3 end falls 4 residues outside the read, so it is completed with the germline J gene. The chain employs TRBV13-2 and TRBJ2-3, with 7 bases that match TRBD1. CDR3 length equals 15 residues. V was clipped by 3 bases and J by 1 base; unmatched bases: 5. Germline CDR1 NNHNN, CDR2 SYGAGS (reference sequence). The DNA read from the CDR3 is TGTGCCAGCGGTGCCGACAGGGAGGGTGCAGAA. Protein: CASGADREGAE. The whole CDR3 protein is CASGADREGAETLYF.

This clone has a handful of counts. DNA and listed protein disagree at residue 13, so the protein shown here was translated from the DNA. Mouse names are used for the genes. The CDR3 end is not reached by the read, which stops 3 residues before it; the germline J gene fills it in. The chain joins TRBV19 to TRBJ1-3; weak D call: TRBD1 (5 bases). The length of the CDR3 is 16 residues. Germline V gene data show CDR1 as FNHDT and CDR2 as SITEND (reference sequence). The CDR3 protein is CASSITDNYSGNALYF. The sequenced CDR3 bases are TGTGCCAGCAGTATCACGGACAATTATTCTGGAAATGCG.

A few counts support this clone. Germline and genes here are mouse. The read ends 4 residues early relative to the CDR3; the germline J gene fills the gap. The V call is TRBV13-3, the J call TRBJ2-1; TRBD2 matches 9 bases. The CDR3 spans 15 residues. With 2 bases clipped from V and 6 bases from J, the junction kept 6 bases outside the gene matches. CDR1 and CDR2 (germline): NNHDY, SYVADS. CDR3 bases read: TGTGCCAGCAGTGAGATTGGGGGGGCGCCTGCT. Its protein product is CASSEIGGAPA. The full CDR3 sequence reads CASSEIGGAPAEQFF.

Regarding this clone: Gene names follow the mouse nomenclature. The read stops 4 residues short of the end of the CDR3; the missing end is completed from the germline J gene. The chain links TRBV19 to TRBJ2-1, with 10 bases that match TRBD1. Germline V gives CDR1 FNHDT, CDR2 SITEND (reference sequence). The junction had 7 bases not matched to a gene; V was cut back by 5 bases and J by 5 bases. This CDR3 is 15 amino acids long. The CDR3 bases that were read are TGTGCCAGCAGGATCGGGACAGGGGCGAATGCT. As protein: CASRIGTGANA. From start to end, the CDR3 is CASRIGTGANAEQFF.

For this clone: The gene symbols are mouse symbols. The read terminates 4 residues before the CDR3 end, so the remaining end is supplied by the germline J gene. The rearrangement links TRBV13-3 to TRBJ2-2, with D tentatively TRBD2 (6 bases). Per germline, CDR1 NNHDY and CDR2 SYVADS. V was shortened by 3 bases and J by 3 bases, with 15 bases between the two germline ends. The length of the CDR3 is 16 residues. CDR3 bases read: TGTGCCAGCAGTGTTTTACTGGGAGGGGACACCGGG. Protein: CASSVLLGGDTG. The whole CDR3 is CASSVLLGGDTGQLYF.

This clone was picked up a small number of times. The database protein in TCRdb disagrees with the DNA translation at residue 13; the sequence shown here was translated from the DNA. The genes are named according to mouse. The read gets to within 3 residues of the CDR3 end, and the germline J gene fills in the rest. The chain employs TRBV26 and TRBJ1-3; 7 bases are a match to TRBD1. Germline-derived CDR1 and CDR2 are KGHPV and FQNQEV (reference sequence). The CDR3 contains 16 residues. With 3 bases clipped from V and 0 bases from J, the junction kept 5 bases outside the gene matches. The sequenced CDR3 bases are TGTGCCAGCAGTCTCGGGACAGAATATTCTGGAAATACG. It specifies CASSLGTEYSGNT. The full CDR3 protein is CASSLGTEYSGNTLYF.

This clone was detected a few times. At residue 10, the DNA translation does not agree with TCRdb's protein; the protein displayed here is the one encoded by the DNA. The gene symbols are mouse symbols. The read ends 3 residues shy of where the CDR3 ends; the end is completed using the germline J gene. V and J are TRBV13-2 and TRBJ1-3; 7 nucleotides align to TRBD1. CDR3 size: 13 residues. The germline V gene encodes CDR1 NNHNN and CDR2 SYGAGS (reference sequence). After removal of 6 bases from V and 3 bases from J, the junction contained 3 bases not matched to a gene. CDR3 protein: CASVRQGGNTLYF. CDR3 bases read: TGTGCCAGCGTTCGACAGGGTGGAAATACG.